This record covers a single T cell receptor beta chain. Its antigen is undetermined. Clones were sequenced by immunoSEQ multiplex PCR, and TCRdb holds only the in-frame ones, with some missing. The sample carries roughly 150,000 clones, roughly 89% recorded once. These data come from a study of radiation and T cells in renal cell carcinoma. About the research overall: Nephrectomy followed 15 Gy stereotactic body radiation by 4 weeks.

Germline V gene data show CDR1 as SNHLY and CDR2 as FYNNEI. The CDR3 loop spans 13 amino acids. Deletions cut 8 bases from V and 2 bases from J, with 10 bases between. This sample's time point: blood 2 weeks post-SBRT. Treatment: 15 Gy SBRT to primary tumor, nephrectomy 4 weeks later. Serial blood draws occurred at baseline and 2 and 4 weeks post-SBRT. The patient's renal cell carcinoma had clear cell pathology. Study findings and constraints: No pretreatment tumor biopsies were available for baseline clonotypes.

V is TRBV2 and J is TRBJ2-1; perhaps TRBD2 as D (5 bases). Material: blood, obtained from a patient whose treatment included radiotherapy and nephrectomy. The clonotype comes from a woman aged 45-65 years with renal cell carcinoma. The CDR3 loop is CASELEPYNEQFF. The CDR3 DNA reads TGTGCCAGCGAACTAGAACCCTACAATGAGCAGTTCTTC.